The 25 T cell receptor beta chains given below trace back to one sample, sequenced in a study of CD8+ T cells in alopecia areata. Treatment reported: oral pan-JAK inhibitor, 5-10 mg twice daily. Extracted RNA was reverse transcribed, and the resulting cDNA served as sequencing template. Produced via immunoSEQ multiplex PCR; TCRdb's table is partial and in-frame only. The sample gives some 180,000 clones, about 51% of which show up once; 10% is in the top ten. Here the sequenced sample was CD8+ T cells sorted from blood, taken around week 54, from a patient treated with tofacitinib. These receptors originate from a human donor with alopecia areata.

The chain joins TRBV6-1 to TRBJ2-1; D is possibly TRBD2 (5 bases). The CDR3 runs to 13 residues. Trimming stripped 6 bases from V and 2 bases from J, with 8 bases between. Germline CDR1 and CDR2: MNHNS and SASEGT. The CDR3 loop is CASRREPYNEQFF. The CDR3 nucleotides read TGTGCCAGCAGACGGGAACCCTACAATGAGCAGTTCTTC.

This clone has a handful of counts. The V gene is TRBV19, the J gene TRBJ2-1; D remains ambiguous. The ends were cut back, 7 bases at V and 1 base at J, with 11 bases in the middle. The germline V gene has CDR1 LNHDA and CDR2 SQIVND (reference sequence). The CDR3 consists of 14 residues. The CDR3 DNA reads TGTGCCAGTACCCCCGGCCTATCCTACAATGAGCAGTTCTTC. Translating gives CASTPGLSYNEQFF.

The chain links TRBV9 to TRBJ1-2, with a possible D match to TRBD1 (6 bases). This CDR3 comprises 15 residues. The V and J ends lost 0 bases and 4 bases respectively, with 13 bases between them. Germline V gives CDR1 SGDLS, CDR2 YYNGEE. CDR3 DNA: TGTGCCAGCAGCGTAGCTACAGGGCCTTTCTATGGCTACACCTTC. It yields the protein CASSVATGPFYGYTF.

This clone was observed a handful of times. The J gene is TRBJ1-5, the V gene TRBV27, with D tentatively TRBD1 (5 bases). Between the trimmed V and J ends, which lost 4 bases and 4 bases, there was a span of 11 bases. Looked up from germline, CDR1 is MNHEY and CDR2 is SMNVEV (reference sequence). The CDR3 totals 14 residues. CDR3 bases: TGTGCCAGCAGTTCCCTTGGGGGGAATCAGCCCCAGCATTTT. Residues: CASSSLGGNQPQHF.

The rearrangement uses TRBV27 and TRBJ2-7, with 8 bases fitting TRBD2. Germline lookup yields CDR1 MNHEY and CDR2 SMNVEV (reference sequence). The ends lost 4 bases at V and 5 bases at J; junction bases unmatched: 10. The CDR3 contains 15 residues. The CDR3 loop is CASSSRGDPLDEQYF. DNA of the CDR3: TGTGCCAGCAGTTCGCGGGGGGATCCTTTGGACGAGCAGTACTTC.

The CDR3 protein is CASSPLPVYEQYF. The CDR3 DNA is TGTGCCAGCAGTCCTCTGCCCGTTTACGAGCAGTACTTC. V is TRBV27 and J is TRBJ2-7; no reliable D call. This CDR3 comprises 13 residues. Looked up from germline, CDR1 is MNHEY and CDR2 is SMNVEV (reference sequence). V was shortened by 5 bases and J by 4 bases, with 12 bases between the two germline ends.

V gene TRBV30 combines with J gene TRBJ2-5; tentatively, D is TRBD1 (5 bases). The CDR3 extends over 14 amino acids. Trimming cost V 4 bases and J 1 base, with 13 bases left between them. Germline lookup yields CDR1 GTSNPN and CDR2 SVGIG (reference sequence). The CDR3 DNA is TGTGCCTGGAATCTACAGGAGCCCCAAGAGACCCAGTACTTC. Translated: CAWNLQEPQETQYF. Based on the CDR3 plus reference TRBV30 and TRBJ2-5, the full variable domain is SQTIHQWPATLVQPVGSPLSLECTVEGTSNPNLYWYRQAAGRGLQLLFYSVGIGQISSEVPQNLSASRPQDRQFILSSKKLLLSDSGFYLCAWNLQEPQETQYFGPGTRLLVL.

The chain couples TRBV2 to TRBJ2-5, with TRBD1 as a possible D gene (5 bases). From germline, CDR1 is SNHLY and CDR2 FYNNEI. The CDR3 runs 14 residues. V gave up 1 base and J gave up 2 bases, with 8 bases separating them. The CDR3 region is CASSEGGPQETQYF. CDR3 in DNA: TGTGCCAGCAGTGAAGGGGGCCCTCAAGAGACCCAGTACTTC.

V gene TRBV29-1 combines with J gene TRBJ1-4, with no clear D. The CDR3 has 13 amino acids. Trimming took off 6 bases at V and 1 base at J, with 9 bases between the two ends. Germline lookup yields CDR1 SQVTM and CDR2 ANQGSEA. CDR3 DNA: TGCAGCGTCCTGGACGGAACTAATGAAAAACTGTTTTTT. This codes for CSVLDGTNEKLFF.

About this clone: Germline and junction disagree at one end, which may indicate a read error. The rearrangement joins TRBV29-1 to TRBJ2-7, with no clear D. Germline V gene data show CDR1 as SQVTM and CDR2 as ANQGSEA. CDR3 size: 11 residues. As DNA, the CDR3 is TGCAGCGCCCGGGCCTCCGACGAGCAGTACTTC. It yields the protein CSARASDEQYF.

The CDR3 nucleotides are TGTGCCATCAGTTCGACAGGGGCGAACACCGGGGAGCTGTTTTTT. Residues: CAISSTGANTGELFF. The chain recombines TRBV10-3 with TRBJ2-2; the match to TRBD1 covers 8 bases. V was pared by 5 bases and J by 0 bases, with 2 bases of the junction left unmatched. Germline V gene lookup returns CDR1 ENHRY and CDR2 SYGVKD. The CDR3 covers 15 residues.

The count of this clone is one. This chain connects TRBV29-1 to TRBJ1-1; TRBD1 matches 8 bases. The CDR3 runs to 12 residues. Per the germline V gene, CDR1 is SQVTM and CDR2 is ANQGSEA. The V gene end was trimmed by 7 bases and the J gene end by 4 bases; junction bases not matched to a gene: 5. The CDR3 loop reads CSARTGGTEAFF. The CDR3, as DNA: TGCAGCGCCCGTACAGGGGGCACTGAAGCTTTCTTT.

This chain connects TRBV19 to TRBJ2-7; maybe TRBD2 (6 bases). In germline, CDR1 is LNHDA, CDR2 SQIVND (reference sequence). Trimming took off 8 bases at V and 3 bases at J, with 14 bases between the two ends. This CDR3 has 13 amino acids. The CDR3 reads CASGWGENYEQYF. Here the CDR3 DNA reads TGTGCCAGTGGATGGGGGGAAAACTACGAGCAGTACTTC.

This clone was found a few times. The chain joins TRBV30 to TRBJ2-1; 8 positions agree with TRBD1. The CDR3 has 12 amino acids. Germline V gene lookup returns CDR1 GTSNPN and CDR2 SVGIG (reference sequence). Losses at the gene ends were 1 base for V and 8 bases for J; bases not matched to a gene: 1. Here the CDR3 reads CAWSATGDEQFF. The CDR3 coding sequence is TGTGCCTGGAGTGCGACAGGGGATGAGCAGTTCTTC.

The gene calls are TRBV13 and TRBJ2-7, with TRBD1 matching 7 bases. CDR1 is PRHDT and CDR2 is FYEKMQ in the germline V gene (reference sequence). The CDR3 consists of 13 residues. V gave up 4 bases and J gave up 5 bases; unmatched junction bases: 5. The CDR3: CASSYTGDHEQYF. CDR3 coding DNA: TGTGCCAGCAGCTATACAGGGGATCACGAGCAGTACTTC.

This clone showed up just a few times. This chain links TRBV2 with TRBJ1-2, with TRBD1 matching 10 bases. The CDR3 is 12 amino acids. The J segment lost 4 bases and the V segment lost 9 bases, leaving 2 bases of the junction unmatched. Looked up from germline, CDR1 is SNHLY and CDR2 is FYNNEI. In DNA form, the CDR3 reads TGTGCCAGGACAGGGGGCGGCTATGGCTACACCTTC. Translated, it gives CARTGGGYGYTF.

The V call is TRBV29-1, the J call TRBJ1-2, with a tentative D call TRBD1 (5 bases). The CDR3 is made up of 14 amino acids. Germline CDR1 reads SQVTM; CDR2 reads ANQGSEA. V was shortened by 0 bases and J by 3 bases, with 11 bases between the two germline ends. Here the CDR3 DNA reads TGCAGCGTTGAAGAATGGGGCACGGACTATGGCTACACCTTC. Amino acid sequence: CSVEEWGTDYGYTF. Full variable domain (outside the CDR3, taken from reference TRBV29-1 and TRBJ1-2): SAVISQKPSRDICQRGTSLTIQCQVDSQVTMMFWYRQQPGQSLTLIATANQGSEATYESGFVIDKFPISRPNLTFSTLTVSNMSPEDSSIYLCSVEEWGTDYGYTFGSGTRLTVV.

The DNA for the CDR3 is TGTGCCAGTAGTATGGGGGCCTTGCAGGCCCAAGAGACCCAGTACTTC. It specifies CASSMGALQAQETQYF. The V and J genes are TRBV19 and TRBJ2-5; tentative D call: TRBD1 (6 bases). Germline V gives CDR1 LNHDA, CDR2 SQIVND (reference sequence). Trimming removed 3 bases from V and 1 base from J, with 15 bases in between. The CDR3 has 16 residues.

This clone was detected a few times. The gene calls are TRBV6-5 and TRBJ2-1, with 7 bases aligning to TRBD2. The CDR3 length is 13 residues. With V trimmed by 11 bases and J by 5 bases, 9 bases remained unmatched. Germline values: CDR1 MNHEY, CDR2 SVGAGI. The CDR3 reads CASLGGANNEQFF. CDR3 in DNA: TGTGCCTCCCTGGGAGGGGCGAACAATGAGCAGTTCTTC.

The CDR3 DNA reads as TGTGCCATCAGTGAGCCCTCGGGCCCACCCCTCCACTTT. It is translated as CAISEPSGPPLHF. The gene calls are TRBV10-3 and TRBJ1-6; D is uncertain. The germline V gene encodes CDR1 ENHRY and CDR2 SYGVKD. The CDR3 consists of 13 residues. Trimming left V 2 bases short and J 11 bases short, with 10 bases between.

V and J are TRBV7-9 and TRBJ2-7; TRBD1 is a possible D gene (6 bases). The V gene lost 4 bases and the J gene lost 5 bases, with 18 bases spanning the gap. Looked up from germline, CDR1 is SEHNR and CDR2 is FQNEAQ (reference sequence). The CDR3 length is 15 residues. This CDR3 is CASSSHRDMVDEQYF. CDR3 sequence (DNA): TGTGCCAGCAGCTCCCACAGGGATATGGTAGACGAGCAGTACTTC.

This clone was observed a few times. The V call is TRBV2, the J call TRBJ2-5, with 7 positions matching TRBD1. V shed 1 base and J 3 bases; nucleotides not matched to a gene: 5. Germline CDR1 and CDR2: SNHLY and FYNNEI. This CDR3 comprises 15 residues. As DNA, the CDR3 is TGTGCCAGCAGTGAAGAGGGGACAGTGAAAGAGACCCAGTACTTC. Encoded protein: CASSEEGTVKETQYF.

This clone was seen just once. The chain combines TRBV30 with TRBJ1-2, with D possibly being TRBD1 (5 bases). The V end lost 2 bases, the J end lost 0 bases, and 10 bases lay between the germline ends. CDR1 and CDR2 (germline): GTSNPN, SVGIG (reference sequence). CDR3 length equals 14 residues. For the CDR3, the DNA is TGTGCCTGGAGTCAAGGGACTACTAACTATGGCTACACCTTC. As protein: CAWSQGTTNYGYTF.

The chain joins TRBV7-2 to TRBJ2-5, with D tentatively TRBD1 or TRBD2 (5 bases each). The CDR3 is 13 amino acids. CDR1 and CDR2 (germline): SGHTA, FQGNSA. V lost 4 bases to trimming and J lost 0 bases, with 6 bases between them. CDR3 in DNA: TGTGCCAGCAGCTGGGGACACCAAGAGACCCAGTACTTC. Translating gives CASSWGHQETQYF.

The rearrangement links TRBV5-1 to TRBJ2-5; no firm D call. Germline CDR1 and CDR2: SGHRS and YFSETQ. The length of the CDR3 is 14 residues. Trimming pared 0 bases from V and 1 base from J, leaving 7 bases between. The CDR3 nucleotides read TGCGCCAGCAGCTTGGATGGGTTCCAAGAGACCCAGTACTTC. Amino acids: CASSLDGFQETQYF.